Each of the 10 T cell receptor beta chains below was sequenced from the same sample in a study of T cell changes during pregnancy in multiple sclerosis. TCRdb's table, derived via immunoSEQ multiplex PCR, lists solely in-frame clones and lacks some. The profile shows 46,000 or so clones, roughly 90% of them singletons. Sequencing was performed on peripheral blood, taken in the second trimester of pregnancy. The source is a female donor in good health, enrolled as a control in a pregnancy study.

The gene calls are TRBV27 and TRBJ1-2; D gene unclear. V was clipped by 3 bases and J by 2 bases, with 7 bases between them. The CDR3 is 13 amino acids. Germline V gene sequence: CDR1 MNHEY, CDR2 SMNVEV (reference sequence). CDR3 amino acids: CASSLGRNYGYTF. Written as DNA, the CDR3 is TGTGCCAGCAGTTTGGGCAGGAACTATGGCTACACCTTC.

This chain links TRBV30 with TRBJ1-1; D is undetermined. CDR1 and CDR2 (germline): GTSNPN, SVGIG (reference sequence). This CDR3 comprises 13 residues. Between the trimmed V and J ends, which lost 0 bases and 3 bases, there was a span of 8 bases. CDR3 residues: CAWSVGRDTEAFF. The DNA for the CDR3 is TGTGCCTGGAGTGTAGGGAGGGACACTGAAGCTTTCTTT.

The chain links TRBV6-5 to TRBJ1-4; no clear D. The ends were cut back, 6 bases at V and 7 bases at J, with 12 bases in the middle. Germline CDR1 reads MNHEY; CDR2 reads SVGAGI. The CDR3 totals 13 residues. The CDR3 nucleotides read TGTGCCAGCAGGGGGAGGGTGGGTGAAAAACTGTTTTTT. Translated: CASRGRVGEKLFF.

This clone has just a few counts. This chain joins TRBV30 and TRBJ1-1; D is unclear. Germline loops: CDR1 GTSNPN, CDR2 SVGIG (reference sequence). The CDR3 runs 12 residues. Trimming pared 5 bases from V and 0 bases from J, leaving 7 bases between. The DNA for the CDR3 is TGTGCCTGGGCGGATCTGAACACTGAAGCTTTCTTT. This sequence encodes CAWADLNTEAFF. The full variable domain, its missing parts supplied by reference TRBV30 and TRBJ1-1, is SQTIHQWPATLVQPVGSPLSLECTVEGTSNPNLYWYRQAAGRGLQLLFYSVGIGQISSEVPQNLSASRPQDRQFILSSKKLLLSDSGFYLCAWADLNTEAFFGQGTRLTVV.

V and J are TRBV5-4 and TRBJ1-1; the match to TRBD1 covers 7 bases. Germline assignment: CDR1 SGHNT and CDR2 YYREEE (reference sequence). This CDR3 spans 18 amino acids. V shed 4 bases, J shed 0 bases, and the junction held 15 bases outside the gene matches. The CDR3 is CASSPHPQPGQMNTEAFF. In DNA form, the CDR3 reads TGTGCCAGCAGCCCGCACCCTCAACCGGGACAGATGAACACTGAAGCTTTCTTT. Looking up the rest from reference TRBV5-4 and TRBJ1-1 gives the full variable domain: ETGVTQSPTHLIKTRGQQVTLRCSSQSGHNTVSWYQQALGQGPQFIFQYYREEENGRGNFPPRFSGLQFPNYSSELNVNALELDDSALYLCASSPHPQPGQMNTEAFFGQGTRLTVV.

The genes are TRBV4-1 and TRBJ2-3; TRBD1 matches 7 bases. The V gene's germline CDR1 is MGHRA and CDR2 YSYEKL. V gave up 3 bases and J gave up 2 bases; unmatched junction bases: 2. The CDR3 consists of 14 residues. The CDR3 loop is CASSQDRTTDTQYF. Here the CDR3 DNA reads TGCGCCAGCAGCCAGGACAGGACCACAGATACGCAGTATTTT.

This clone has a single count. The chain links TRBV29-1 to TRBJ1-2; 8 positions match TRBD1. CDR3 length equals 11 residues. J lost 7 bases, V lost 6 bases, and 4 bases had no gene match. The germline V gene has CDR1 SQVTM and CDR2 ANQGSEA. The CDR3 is CSVWTGSGYTF. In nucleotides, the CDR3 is TGCAGCGTCTGGACAGGGAGTGGCTACACCTTC.

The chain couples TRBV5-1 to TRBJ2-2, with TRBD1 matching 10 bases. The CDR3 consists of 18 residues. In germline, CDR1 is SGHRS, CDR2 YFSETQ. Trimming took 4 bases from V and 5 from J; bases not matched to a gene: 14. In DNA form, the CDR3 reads TGCGCCAGCAGCCCAAACCTGATTCGGGACAGGGGTACCGGGGAGCTGTTTTTT. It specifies CASSPNLIRDRGTGELFF.

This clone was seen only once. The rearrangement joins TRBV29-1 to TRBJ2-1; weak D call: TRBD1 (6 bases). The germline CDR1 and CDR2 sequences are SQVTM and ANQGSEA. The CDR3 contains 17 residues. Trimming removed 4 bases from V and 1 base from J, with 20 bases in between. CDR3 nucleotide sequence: TGCAGCGTTGCAGGTTCTAGCCAGGGGCAGTCCTACAATGAGCAGTTCTTC. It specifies CSVAGSSQGQSYNEQFF.

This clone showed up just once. The CDR3, as DNA: TGCGCCAGCAGCGGTGACCGGGACAGGGGCAACGAGCAGTACTTC. It codes for CASSGDRDRGNEQYF. The genes are TRBV5-1 and TRBJ2-7; 10 bases match TRBD1. From germline, CDR1 is SGHRS and CDR2 YFSETQ. Trimming took 4 bases from V and 5 from J; bases not matched to a gene: 9. The CDR3 is 15 amino acids.